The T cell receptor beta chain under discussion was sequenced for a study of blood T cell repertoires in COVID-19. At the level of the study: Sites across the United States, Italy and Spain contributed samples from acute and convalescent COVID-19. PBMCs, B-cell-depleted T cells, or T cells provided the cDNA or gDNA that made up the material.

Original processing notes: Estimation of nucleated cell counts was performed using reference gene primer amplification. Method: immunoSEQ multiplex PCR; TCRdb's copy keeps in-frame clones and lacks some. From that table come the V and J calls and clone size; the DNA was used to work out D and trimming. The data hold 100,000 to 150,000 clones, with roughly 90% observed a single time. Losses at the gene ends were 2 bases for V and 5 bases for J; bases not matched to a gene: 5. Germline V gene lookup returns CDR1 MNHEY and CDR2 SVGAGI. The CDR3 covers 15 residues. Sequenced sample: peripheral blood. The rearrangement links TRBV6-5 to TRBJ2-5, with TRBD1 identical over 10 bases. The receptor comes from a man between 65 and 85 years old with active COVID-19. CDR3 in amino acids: CASSYGDRGSETQYF. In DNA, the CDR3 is TGTGCCAGCAGTTACGGGGACAGGGGCTCTGAGACCCAGTACTTC.